The entry below describes one TCR beta chain. The sample is drawn from a study of STAT5B mutations in CD4+ large granular lymphocyte leukemia. CDR3 size: 15 residues. Trimming took 3 bases from V and 4 from J; bases not matched to a gene: 4. CDR1 and CDR2 from the germline V gene are PRHDT and FYEKMQ (reference sequence). Profiling relied on immunoSEQ multiplex PCR, and the TCRdb table lists in-frame clones only, not all of them. Of 48,000 or so clones in the sample, less than 85% were seen once. The sequenced sample was CD4+ T cells from blood buffy coats. The rearrangement joins TRBV13 to TRBJ2-2; 8 bases match TRBD2. The receptor was isolated from a human donor in good health. The CDR3 DNA sequence: TGTGCCAGCAGCTTGGACGGGGGGGGCACCGGGGAGCTGTTTTTT. Its protein product is CASSLDGGGTGELFF.